Presented here are 3 T cell receptor beta chains from one specimen sequenced in a study of T cell responses to AZD1222 COVID-19 vaccine. Assay: immunoSEQ multiplex PCR; the TCRdb copy retains only in-frame clones and omits some. The sample yields more than 95,000 clones, roughly 86% seen once. The starting material was peripheral blood, obtained 28 days after the second dose of the MenACWY control vaccine. The receptors come from an adult who received the MenACWY meningococcal vaccine as a control.

This sequence joins TRBV6-7 and TRBJ2-2, with TRBD1 matching over 8 bases. TRBV6-7 is assigned to the ORF class and has an uncertain function. The CDR3 loop spans 14 amino acids. The trim removed 5 bases at V and 7 bases at J, leaving 6 bases unmatched. The CDR3 is CASSLQGADGELFF. The CDR3 nucleotides are TGTGCCAGCAGTCTTCAGGGGGCTGACGGGGAGCTGTTTTTT.

V gene TRBV28 combines with J gene TRBJ1-6, with 7 bases fitting TRBD1. There are 14 residues in the CDR3. V was pared by 9 bases and J by 9 bases, with 11 bases of the junction left unmatched. The germline V gene encodes CDR1 MDHEN and CDR2 SYDVKM. CDR3 in DNA: TGTGCCAGTGAGACCCCGGGACAGAGTTCACCCCTCCACTTT. Residues: CASETPGQSSPLHF.

The chain recombines TRBV2 with TRBJ2-7, with D maybe TRBD1 (6 bases). Trimming removed 3 bases at V and 2 bases at J, with 14 bases between. This CDR3 spans 15 amino acids. Germline CDR1 and CDR2: SNHLY and FYNNEI. The CDR3 nucleotides read TGTGCCAGCAGTGAGGGGGCAGGGGCCGCCTACGAGCAGTACTTC. Amino acids: CASSEGAGAAYEQYF.